This TCR beta chain came from a study of T cells in Graves' hyperthyroidism and ophthalmopathy. Study results and limitations: Most clonotypes expanded in the thyroid (above 0.001) were also present in blood.

Subjects aged 18 to 65 presented with newly diagnosed hyperthyroidism of less than 2 months' duration. Exclusion of a patient resulted from uncontrolled infection, other autoimmune disease, pregnancy or lactation. Diagnostic assessment was based on clinical symptoms, serum thyroxine and TRAb, thyroid ultrasound and orbital computed tomography. Germline V gene lookup returns CDR1 SGHRS and CDR2 YFSETQ. V was shortened by 1 base and J by 5 bases, with 21 bases between the two germline ends. The CDR3 loop spans 17 amino acids. Amplification targeted TCR beta CDR3 regions from RNA transcripts. First-round RT-PCR of the TCR CDR3 relied on the HTBI primer set. TCRdb redid the calling of the multiplex PCR reads with MiXCR, one entry per CDR3 protein. This table has about 480,000 distinct CDR3 sequences, approximately 15% appearing once. This clonotype was counted at least ten times. Its matching antigen is unknown.

The sample was blood. The chain combines TRBV5-1 with TRBJ1-1, with D unclear. The clonotype originates from a woman between 18 and 29 years old with Graves' hyperthyroidism. The CDR3 reads CASSLTGVGKIGTEAFF. CDR3 sequence (DNA): TGCGCCAGCAGCTTGACGGGTGTGGGCAAAATAGGAACTGAAGCTTTCTTT.